This TCR beta chain appears in the sequencing data of a study of T cell responses to AZD1222 COVID-19 vaccine (dated by TCRdb to the early 2020s). With regard to the full study: A total of just over 230 trial participants underwent TCR sequencing, of whom 200 to 220 had received two doses of AZD1222 and approximately 25 had received two doses of the MenACWY control vaccine. Trial participants were enrolled by age into subgroups of 18-55, 56-69 and 70-plus years, and roughly 150, 30 and 60 TCR-sequenced participants, respectively, were included in these subgroups.

There are 15 amino acids in the CDR3, from cysteine to phenylalanine inclusive. Only CDR3 DNA is held: 45 bases, read in frame from base 1. The germline V gene sets CDR1 to SGDLS and CDR2 to YYNGEE. V is cut back by 4 bases and J by 5 bases, with 7 bases in the junction unmatched. The time point tag for this specimen amounts to: about 28 days (+/-7) after the second vaccine dose. AZD1222 recipients with second doses at about 4 weeks or about 12 weeks were pooled, because spike-specific TCR depth and breadth did not differ between schedules. Vaccinee samples came from UK trials COV001 and COV002, including a single-blind randomized controlled phase 2/3 trial of AZD1222 (ChAdOx1 nCoV-19) in healthy adults. For TCRbeta chain sequencing, PBMC samples from trial participants were taken at day 0 and at day 28 after the second dose. A remark on this clone: Its antigen is still unknown. It has no much larger one-base neighbor in the sample; base qualities were not kept.

The CDR3 regions of human TCRbeta chains were subjected to immunosequencing. As for the original processing: TCRs in the repertoires were matched against a reference library of SARS-CoV-2-specific TCRs that had been generated with the MIRA antigen-specificity platform. Breadth meant the fraction of unique TCRs that were SARS-CoV-2-associated, whereas depth meant the fraction of total T cells that were SARS-CoV-2-associated. Using the MIRA data, each spike-specific TCR was assigned both to the spike region to which the TCR was reactive and to a CD4 or CD8 class. Log10-transformed breadth and depth values were compared by one-way ANOVA with Sidak's multiple comparisons tests. Here the immuneACCESS table is served through TCRdb, limited to in-frame sequences with V and J called. Missing clones are a known gap in these copies; in checked studies unresolved V genes cover under half, and the rest lacks a known reason. V, J and clone size are taken as reported in that table, and D and trimming were inferred from the DNA itself. Counted in this sample were around 150,000 clones; around 90% of them appeared once. The top ten clonotypes cover roughly 3.3% of the sample.

Points the paper makes about the study in general: Participants were mostly white British and included more females than males, and it was suggested by the authors that clonal diversity may have been underestimated. In the small 56-69-year group, the increase in depth fell short of significance, most likely because of low power. Because no samples from the day 14 peak response were available, repertoires could be characterized only after the peak T cell response. Conclusions about previously exposed vaccinees are limited, since just 6 or 7 AZD1222 recipients were seropositive for SARS-CoV-2 at baseline. After two AZD1222 doses, both the breadth and the depth of spike-specific TCRs were significantly higher than at day 0 and than in MenACWY recipients. Vaccine-associated CD4 TCRs spanned the whole spike protein, with dominant responses in regions 160-218 and 743-854. Epitopes outside the regions mutated in the B.1.351 and B.1.1.7 variants were reportedly recognized by nearly half of the unique spike-specific TCRs.

This clonotype was obtained from an adult who received the AZD1222 COVID-19 vaccine. The chain was built from TRBV9 and TRBJ2-2, with TRBD2 identical over 8 junction bases. Sequenced here: peripheral blood, sampled 28 days after the second AZD1222 dose. The bases read TGTGCCAGCAGCCCACGGGAGGGATGGACCGGGGAGCTGTTTTTT. It encodes CASSPREGWTGELFF.